These 16 T cell receptor beta chains came from one sample sequenced in a study of cytomegalovirus exposure and HLA in healthy donors. The PCR ran on 60 Vbeta and 13 Jbeta primers. TCRdb's table, derived via immunoSEQ multiplex PCR, lists solely in-frame clones and lacks some. The repertoire has roughly 95,000 clones, roughly four fifths of them found once; the top ten carry approximately 3.6%. Sequenced input: PBMCs. These receptors came from a man aged 25-45 years in good health and CMV-seropositive.

The J gene is TRBJ1-1, the V gene TRBV11-1; D is ambiguous. The germline CDR1 and CDR2 sequences are SGHAT and FQDESV (reference sequence). The CDR3 is made up of 13 amino acids. V was pared by 5 bases and J by 1 base, with 8 bases between. In DNA, the CDR3 is TGTGCCAGCAGCCAAACAGCGAACACTGAAGCTTTCTTT. The encoded protein is CASSQTANTEAFF.

DNA of the CDR3: TGTGCCAGCAGTTTCCTCGGACAGGGCGACGAGCAGTACTTC. This codes for CASSFLGQGDEQYF. V is TRBV28 and J is TRBJ2-7, with 8 bases fitting TRBD1. This CDR3 region has 14 residues. Germline CDR1 is MDHEN and CDR2 is SYDVKM. V trimming: 3 bases; J trimming: 5 bases; junction bases outside the gene matches: 6.

The gene calls are TRBV30 and TRBJ1-1, with TRBD1 identical over 8 bases. The germline V gene has CDR1 GTSNPN and CDR2 SVGIG (reference sequence). The length of the CDR3 is 12 residues. The ends lost 8 bases at V and 2 bases at J; junction bases unmatched: 4. The chain's CDR3 is CAGDRSNTEAFF. CDR3 DNA sequence: TGTGCCGGGGACAGGTCTAACACTGAAGCTTTCTTT.

The J gene is TRBJ1-2, the V gene TRBV6-1; 8 bases map to TRBD1. The length of the CDR3 is 13 residues. The V segment lost 5 bases and the J segment 4 bases; nucleotides outside the gene matches: 3. Germline V CDR1 and CDR2: MNHNS, SASEGT. The CDR3 bases are TGTGCCAGCAGTCAGGACAGGGCCTATGGCTACACCTTC. Residues: CASSQDRAYGYTF.

This clone appeared once. The rearrangement links TRBV29-1 to TRBJ2-2; D perhaps matches TRBD2 (7 bases). Trimming removed 4 bases at V and 0 bases at J, with 12 bases between. The CDR3 runs 15 residues. The germline gives CDR1 SQVTM, CDR2 ANQGSEA. CDR3 region: CSVVRGAANTGELFF. In DNA, the CDR3 is TGCAGCGTTGTCCGGGGGGCCGCGAACACCGGGGAGCTGTTTTTT.

The sample holds a few counts of this clone. This sequence joins TRBV7-9 and TRBJ1-2, with D perhaps matching TRBD1 (6 bases). Germline CDR1 reads SEHNR; CDR2 reads FQNEAQ (reference sequence). Trimming removed 3 bases at V and 7 bases at J, with 9 bases between. The CDR3 consists of 12 residues. The CDR3 is CASSFNRAGYTF. The CDR3 DNA follows: TGTGCCAGCAGCTTCAACAGGGCTGGCTACACCTTC.

The chain couples TRBV6-5 to TRBJ2-1; D gene uncertain. Trimming took 6 bases from V and 0 from J, leaving 9 bases between them. The CDR3 runs to 14 residues. The germline gives CDR1 MNHEY, CDR2 SVGAGI. This CDR3 reads CASRTQSSYNEQFF. In nucleotides, the CDR3 is TGTGCCAGCAGGACACAGAGCTCCTACAATGAGCAGTTCTTC.

The chain combines TRBV2 with TRBJ2-1; 9 bases align to TRBD1. The CDR3 covers 16 residues. Germline V gene sequence: CDR1 SNHLY, CDR2 FYNNEI. With V trimmed by 3 bases and J by 7 bases, 10 bases remained unmatched. For the CDR3, the DNA is TGTGCCAGCAGTGACCCGGGACAGGGAGTCAGGAATGAGCAGTTCTTC. Translated: CASSDPGQGVRNEQFF. Full variable domain (rest looked up from reference TRBV2 and TRBJ2-1): EPEVTQTPSHQVTQMGQEVILRCVPISNHLYFYWYRQILGQKVEFLVSFYNNEISEKSEIFDDQFSVERPDGSNFTLKIRSTKLEDSAMYFCASSDPGQGVRNEQFFGPGTRLTVL.

The chain joins TRBV7-2 to TRBJ1-2; no clear D gene. Trimming removed 8 bases at V and 1 base at J, with 8 bases between. CDR3 length: 12 amino acids. CDR1 SGHTA and CDR2 FQGNSA come from the germline V gene. For the CDR3, the DNA is TGTGCCAGCTCCCGGGATAACTATGGCTACACCTTC. Translating gives CASSRDNYGYTF.

This chain links TRBV28 with TRBJ1-1; D remains ambiguous. The CDR3 consists of 14 residues. V shed 1 base and J shed 5 bases, with 11 bases lying between them. The germline gives CDR1 MDHEN, CDR2 SYDVKM. The CDR3: CASSLSPSGTEAFF. The CDR3 DNA follows: TGTGCCAGCAGTTTATCCCCCAGCGGGACTGAAGCTTTCTTT.

The genes are TRBV25-1 and TRBJ1-4; TRBD1 agrees at 9 bases. The germline V gene encodes CDR1 MGHDK and CDR2 SYGVNS. V lost 2 bases and J lost 8; bases outside the gene matches: 12. The CDR3 is 17 residues long. CDR3 DNA: TGTGCCAGCAGTGAAATCACTTTTCGGACAGGGGAGGAAAAACTGTTTTTT. It codes for CASSEITFRTGEEKLFF. Filled out from reference TRBV25-1 and TRBJ1-4, the complete variable domain reads EADIYQTPRYLVIGTGKKITLECSQTMGHDKMYWYQQDPGMELHLIHYSYGVNSTEKGDLSSESTVSRIRTEHFPLTLESARPSHTSQYLCASSEITFRTGEEKLFFGSGTQLSVL.

The J gene is TRBJ1-1, the V gene TRBV28; D possibly corresponds to TRBD1 (5 bases). Germline V gene lookup returns CDR1 MDHEN and CDR2 SYDVKM. Trimming cost V 2 bases and J 3 bases, with 10 bases left between them. The CDR3 sequence is 14 residues long. The chain's CDR3 is CASSLRGRYTEAFF. Here the CDR3 DNA reads TGTGCCAGCAGTTTAAGGGGTCGTTACACTGAAGCTTTCTTT.

The rearrangement uses TRBV7-7 and TRBJ2-1, with 10 bases that match TRBD2. Germline V CDR1 and CDR2: SSHAT, FNYEAQ (reference sequence). The CDR3 contains 17 residues. The trim removed 1 base at V and 6 bases at J, leaving 9 bases unmatched. The CDR3 DNA sequence: TGTGCCAGCAGCTTAGATCCAAACCTAGCGGGAGCCAATGAGCAGTTCTTC. Amino acid sequence: CASSLDPNLAGANEQFF.

The chain combines TRBV28 with TRBJ2-7; 7 bases match TRBD2. This CDR3 is built from 14 residues. Looked up from germline, CDR1 is MDHEN and CDR2 is SYDVKM. V dropped 4 bases and J dropped 4; count of bases not matched to a gene: 7. CDR3 protein: CASSSERDGYEQYF. CDR3 sequence (DNA): TGTGCCAGCAGTTCGGAGCGGGATGGGTACGAGCAGTACTTC.

CDR3 bases: TGTGCCAGCAGTGGCCGGGACACGGGTTGGGGTACTGAAGCTTTCTTT. It yields the protein CASSGRDTGWGTEAFF. The gene calls are TRBV28 and TRBJ1-1; tentatively, D is TRBD1 (6 bases). V lost 5 bases, J lost 5 bases, and 21 bases lay in between. Germline V gene lookup returns CDR1 MDHEN and CDR2 SYDVKM. CDR3 length: 16 residues.

V usage is TRBV29-1 and J usage is TRBJ2-2; TRBD2 agrees at 10 bases. Per germline, CDR1 SQVTM and CDR2 ANQGSEA. The V gene end was trimmed by 5 bases and the J gene end by 7 bases; junction bases not matched to a gene: 4. The CDR3 has 13 amino acids. The CDR3 reads CSVLAGVYGELFF. The CDR3 coding sequence is TGCAGCGTTCTAGCGGGAGTTTACGGGGAGCTGTTTTTT.